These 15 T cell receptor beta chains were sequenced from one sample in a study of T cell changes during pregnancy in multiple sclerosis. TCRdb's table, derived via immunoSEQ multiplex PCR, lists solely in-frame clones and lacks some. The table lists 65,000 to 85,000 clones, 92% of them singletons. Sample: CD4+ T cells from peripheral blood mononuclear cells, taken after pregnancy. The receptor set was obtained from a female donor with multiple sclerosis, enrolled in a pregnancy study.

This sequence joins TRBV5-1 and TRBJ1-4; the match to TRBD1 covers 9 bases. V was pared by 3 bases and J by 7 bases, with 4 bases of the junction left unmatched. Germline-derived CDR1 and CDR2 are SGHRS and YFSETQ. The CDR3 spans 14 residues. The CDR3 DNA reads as TGCGCCAGCAGCTCGACAGGGGGTGGTGAAAAACTGTTTTTT. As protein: CASSSTGGGEKLFF.

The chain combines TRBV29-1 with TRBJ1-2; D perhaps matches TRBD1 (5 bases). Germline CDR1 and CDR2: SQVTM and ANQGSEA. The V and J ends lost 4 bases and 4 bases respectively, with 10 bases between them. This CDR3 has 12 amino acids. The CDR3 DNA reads TGCAGCGTTGGCAGGGATTTCTATGGCTACACCTTC. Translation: CSVGRDFYGYTF.

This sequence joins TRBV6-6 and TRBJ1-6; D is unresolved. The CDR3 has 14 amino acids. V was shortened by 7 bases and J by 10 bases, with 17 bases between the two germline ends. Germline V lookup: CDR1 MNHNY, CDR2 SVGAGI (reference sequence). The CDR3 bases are TGTGCCAGCATCTCTATGGAGTTCGGCTCACCCCTCCACTTT. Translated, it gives CASISMEFGSPLHF.

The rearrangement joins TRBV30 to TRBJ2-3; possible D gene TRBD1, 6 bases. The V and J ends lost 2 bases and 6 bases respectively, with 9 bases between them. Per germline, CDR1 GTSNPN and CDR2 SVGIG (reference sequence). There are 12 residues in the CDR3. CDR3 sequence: CAWSSRGDTQYF. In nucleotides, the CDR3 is TGTGCCTGGAGTTCCAGGGGTGATACGCAGTATTTT. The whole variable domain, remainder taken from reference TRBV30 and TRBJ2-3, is SQTIHQWPATLVQPVGSPLSLECTVEGTSNPNLYWYRQAAGRGLQLLFYSVGIGQISSEVPQNLSASRPQDRQFILSSKKLLLSDSGFYLCAWSSRGDTQYFGPGTRLTVL.

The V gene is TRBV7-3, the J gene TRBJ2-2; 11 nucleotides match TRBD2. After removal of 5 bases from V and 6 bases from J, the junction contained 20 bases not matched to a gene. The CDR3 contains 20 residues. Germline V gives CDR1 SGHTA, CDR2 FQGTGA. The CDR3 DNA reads TGTGCCAGCAGCCTGGTCAGGGGGACTAGCGGCGTGGGGGACCCCGGGGAGCTGTTTTTT. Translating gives CASSLVRGTSGVGDPGELFF.

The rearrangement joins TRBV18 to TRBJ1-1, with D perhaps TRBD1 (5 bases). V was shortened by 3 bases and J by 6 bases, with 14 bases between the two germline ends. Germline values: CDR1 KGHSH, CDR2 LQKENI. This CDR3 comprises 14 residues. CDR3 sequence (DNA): TGTGCCAGCTCACCGATATTAGGGGCTCCTGAAGCTTTCTTT. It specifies CASSPILGAPEAFF.

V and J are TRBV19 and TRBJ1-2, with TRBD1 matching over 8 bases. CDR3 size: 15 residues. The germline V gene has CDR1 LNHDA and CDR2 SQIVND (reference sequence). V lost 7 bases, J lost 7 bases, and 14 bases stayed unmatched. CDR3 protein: CASTVQGANSAGYTF. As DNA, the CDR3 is TGTGCCAGTACGGTGCAGGGGGCGAATTCAGCTGGCTACACCTTC.

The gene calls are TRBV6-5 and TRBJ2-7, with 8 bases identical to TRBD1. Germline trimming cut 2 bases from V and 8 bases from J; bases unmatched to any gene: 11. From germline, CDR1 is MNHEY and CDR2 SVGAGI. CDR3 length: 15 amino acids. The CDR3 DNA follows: TGTGCCAGCAGTTACGGGGACAGGAGTTTGAGTAAGCAGTACTTC. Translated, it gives CASSYGDRSLSKQYF.

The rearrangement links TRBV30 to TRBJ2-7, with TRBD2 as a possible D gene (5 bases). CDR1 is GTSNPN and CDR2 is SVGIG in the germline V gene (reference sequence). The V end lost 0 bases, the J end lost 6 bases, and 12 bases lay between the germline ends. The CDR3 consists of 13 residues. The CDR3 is CAWSVREGGEQYF. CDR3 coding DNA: TGTGCCTGGAGTGTACGCGAGGGTGGCGAGCAGTACTTC. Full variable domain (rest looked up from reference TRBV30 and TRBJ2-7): SQTIHQWPATLVQPVGSPLSLECTVEGTSNPNLYWYRQAAGRGLQLLFYSVGIGQISSEVPQNLSASRPQDRQFILSSKKLLLSDSGFYLCAWSVREGGEQYFGPGTRLTVT.

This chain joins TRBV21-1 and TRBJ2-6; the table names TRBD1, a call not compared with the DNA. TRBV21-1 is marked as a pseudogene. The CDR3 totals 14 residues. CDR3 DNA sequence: TGTGCCAGCAGCACACACCCTGGGGCCAACGTCCTGACTTTC. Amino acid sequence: CASSTHPGANVLTF.

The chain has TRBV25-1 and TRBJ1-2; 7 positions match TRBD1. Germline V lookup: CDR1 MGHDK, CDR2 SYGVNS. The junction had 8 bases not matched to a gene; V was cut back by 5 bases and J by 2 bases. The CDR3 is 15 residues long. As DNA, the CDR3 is TGTGCCAGCAGTCATCTTGACAGGGCCAACTATGGCTACACCTTC. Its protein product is CASSHLDRANYGYTF.

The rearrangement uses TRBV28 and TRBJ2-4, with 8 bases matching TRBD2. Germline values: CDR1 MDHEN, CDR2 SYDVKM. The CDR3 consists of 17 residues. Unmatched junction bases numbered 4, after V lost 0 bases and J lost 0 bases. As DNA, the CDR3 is TGTGCCAGCAGTTTATGGGGCGGGGGGCGAGCCAAAAACATTCAGTACTTC. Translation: CASSLWGGGRAKNIQYF.

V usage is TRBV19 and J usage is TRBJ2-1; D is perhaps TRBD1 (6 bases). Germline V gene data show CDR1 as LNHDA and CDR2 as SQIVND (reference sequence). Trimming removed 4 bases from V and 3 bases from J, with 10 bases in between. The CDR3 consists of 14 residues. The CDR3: CASSKQGLYNEQFF. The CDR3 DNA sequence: TGTGCCAGTAGTAAACAGGGCCTCTACAATGAGCAGTTCTTC.

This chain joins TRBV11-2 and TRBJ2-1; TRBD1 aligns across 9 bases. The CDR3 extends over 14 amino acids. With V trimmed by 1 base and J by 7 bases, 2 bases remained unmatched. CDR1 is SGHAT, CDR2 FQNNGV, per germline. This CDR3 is CASSLGTGANEQFF. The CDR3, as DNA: TGTGCCAGCAGCTTAGGGACAGGGGCGAATGAGCAGTTCTTC. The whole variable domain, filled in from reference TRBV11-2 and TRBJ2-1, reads EAGVAQSPRYKIIEKRQSVAFWCNPISGHATLYWYQQILGQGPKLLIQFQNNGVVDDSQLPKDRFSAERLKGVDSTLKIQPAKLEDSAVYLCASSLGTGANEQFFGPGTRLTVL.

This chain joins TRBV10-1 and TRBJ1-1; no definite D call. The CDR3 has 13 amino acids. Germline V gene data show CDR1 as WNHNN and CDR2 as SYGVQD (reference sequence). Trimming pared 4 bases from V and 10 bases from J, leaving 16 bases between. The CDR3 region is CASSVAPGARAFF. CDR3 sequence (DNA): TGCGCCAGCAGTGTCGCCCCGGGAGCTCGAGCTTTCTTT.